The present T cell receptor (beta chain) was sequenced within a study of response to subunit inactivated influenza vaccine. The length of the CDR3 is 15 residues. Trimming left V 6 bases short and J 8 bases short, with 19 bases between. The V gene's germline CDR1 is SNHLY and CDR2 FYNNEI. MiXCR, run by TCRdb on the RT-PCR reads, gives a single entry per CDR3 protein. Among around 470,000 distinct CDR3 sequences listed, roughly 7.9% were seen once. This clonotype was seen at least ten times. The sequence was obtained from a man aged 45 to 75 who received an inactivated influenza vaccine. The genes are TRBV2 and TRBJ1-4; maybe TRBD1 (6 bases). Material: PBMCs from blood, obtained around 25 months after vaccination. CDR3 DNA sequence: TGTGCCAGCAGCCTACCCGGACAGACTTACGAAAAACTGTTTTTT. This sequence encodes CASSLPGQTYEKLFF.